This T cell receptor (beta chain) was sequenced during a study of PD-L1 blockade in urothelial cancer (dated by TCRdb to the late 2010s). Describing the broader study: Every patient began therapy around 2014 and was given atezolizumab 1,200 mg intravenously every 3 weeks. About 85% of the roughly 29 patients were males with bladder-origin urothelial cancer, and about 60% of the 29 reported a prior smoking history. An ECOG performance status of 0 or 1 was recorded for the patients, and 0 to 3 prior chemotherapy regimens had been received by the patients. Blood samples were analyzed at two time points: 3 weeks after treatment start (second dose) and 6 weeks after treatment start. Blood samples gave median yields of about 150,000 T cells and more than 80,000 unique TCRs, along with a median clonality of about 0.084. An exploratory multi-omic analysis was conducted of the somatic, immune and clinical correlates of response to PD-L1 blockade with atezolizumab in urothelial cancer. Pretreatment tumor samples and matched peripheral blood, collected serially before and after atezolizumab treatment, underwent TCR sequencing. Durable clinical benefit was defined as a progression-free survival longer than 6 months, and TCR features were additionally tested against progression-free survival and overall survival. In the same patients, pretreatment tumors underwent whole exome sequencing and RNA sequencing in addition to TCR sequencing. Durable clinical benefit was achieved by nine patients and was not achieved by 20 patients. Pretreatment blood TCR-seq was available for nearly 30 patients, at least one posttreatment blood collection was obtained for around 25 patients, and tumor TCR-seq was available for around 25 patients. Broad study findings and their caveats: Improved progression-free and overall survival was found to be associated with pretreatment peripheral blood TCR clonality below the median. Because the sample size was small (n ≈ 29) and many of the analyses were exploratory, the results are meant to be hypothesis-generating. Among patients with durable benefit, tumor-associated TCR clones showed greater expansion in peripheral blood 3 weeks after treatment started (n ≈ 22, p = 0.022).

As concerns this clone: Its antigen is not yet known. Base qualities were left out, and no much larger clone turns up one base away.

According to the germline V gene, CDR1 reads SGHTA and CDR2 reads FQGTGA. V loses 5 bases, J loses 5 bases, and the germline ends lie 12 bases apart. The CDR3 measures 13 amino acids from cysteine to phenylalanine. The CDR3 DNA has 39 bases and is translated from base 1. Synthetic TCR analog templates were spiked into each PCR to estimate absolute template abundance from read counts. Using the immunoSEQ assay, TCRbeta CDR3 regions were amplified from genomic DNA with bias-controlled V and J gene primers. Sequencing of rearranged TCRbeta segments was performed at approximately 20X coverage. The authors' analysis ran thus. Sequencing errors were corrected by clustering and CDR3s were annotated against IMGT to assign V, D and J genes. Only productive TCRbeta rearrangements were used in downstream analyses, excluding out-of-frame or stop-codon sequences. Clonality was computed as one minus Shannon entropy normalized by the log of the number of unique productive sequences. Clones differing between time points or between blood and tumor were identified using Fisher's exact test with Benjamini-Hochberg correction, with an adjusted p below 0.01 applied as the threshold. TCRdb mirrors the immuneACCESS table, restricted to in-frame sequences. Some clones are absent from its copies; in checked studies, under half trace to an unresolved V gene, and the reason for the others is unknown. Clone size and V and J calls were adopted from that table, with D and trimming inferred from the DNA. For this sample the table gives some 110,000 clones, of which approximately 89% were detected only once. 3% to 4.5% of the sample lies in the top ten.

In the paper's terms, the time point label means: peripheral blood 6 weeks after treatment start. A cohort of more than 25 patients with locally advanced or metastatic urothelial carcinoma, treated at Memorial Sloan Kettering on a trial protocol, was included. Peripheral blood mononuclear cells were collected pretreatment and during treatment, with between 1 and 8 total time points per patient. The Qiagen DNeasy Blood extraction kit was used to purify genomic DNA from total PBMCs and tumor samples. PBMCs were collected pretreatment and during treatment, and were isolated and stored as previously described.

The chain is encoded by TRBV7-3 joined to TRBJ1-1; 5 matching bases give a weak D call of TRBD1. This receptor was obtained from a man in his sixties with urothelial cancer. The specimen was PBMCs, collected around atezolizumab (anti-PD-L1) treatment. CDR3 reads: CASSASGQTEAFF. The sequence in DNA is TGTGCCAGCAGCGCGTCAGGGCAGACTGAAGCTTTCTTT. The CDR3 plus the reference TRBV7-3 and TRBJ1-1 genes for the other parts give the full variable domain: GAGVSQTPSNKVTEKGKYVELRCDPISGHTALYWYRQSLGQGPEFLIYFQGTGAADDSGLPNDRFFAVRPEGSVSTLKIQRTERGDSAVYLCASSASGQTEAFFGQGTRLTVV.